The text below deals with one TCR beta chain. Its antigen is undetermined. The data derive from a study of cytotoxic CD8 clonotypes in ibrutinib-treated CLL. As for the study in general: Averaging across samples gave approximately 260,000 productive templates and roughly 100,000 productive rearrangements. Findings and limits, study-wide: Patients had baseline clonality above age-matched healthy donors, and this clonality moved with circulating CD8+ T-cell counts.

Data came from immunoSEQ multiplex PCR; TCRdb stores just in-frame clones and leaves some out. The data show about 140,000 clones, under 95% seen once. V was pared by 0 bases and J by 3 bases, with 15 bases between. The CDR3 runs to 17 residues. CDR1 and CDR2 (germline): LNHNV, YYDKDF (reference sequence). The sample consisted of PBMCs, taken after 12 months of ibrutinib treatment. V and J are TRBV15 and TRBJ1-3; D is possibly TRBD1 (5 bases). The clonotype comes from a human donor with chronic lymphocytic leukemia. CDR3: CATSRDRLGGYGNTIYF. Here the CDR3 DNA reads TGTGCCACCAGCAGAGACCGCCTCGGGGGGTATGGAAACACCATATATTTT.